This T cell receptor beta chain is drawn from a study of T cell responses to AZD1222 COVID-19 vaccine. Across the study: The study pooled second doses at about 4 or about 12 weeks. Whole-study findings and limits: Clonal diversity may have been underestimated in mostly white British donors. Nearly half of unique spike-specific TCRs reportedly avoided B.1.351 and B.1.1.7 mutated regions. The CD4 TCRs associated with vaccination extended across spike and predominated at 160-218 and 743-854.

The CDR3 runs 16 residues. As for this clone: The antigen remains unidentified.

TCRdb's copy holds only in-frame clones and misses some; the assay was immunoSEQ multiplex PCR. The data contain about 160,000 clones, over 75% of them seen just once; the ten biggest clones take up 6.5% to 7%. The receptor's source is an adult in good health. The chain has TRBV21-1 and TRBJ1-2. TRBV21-1 is flagged as a pseudogene. This sample comprised peripheral blood, obtained on day 0 of AZD1222 vaccination. CDR3 residues: CASSKVFRGGRGGYTF. CDR3 nucleotide sequence: TGTGCCAGCAGCAAAGTTTTCCGTGGGGGACGCGGTGGCTACACCTTC.